This is a list of T cell receptor beta chains from one sample in a study of PD-1 blockade in classical Hodgkin lymphoma. Clones were sequenced by immunoSEQ multiplex PCR, and TCRdb holds only the in-frame ones, with some missing. The sample gives 130,000 to 150,000 clones, 78% of which show up once; roughly 8.4% is in the top ten. The sample here was peripheral blood mononuclear cells (PBMCs), taken before the second cycle of nivolumab. These receptors were taken from a human donor with classical Hodgkin lymphoma. Both conserved end residues are part of each CDR3. D genes are given only for firm matches. The size of a clone is reported for some rows only, either as once, few or many, or as a class for expanded clones.

j_call	v_call	d_call	cdr3_length	clone_size	cdr3_aa	cdr3_nt
TRBJ1-1	TRBV7-9	TRBD1	12	-	CASSLGQGQRSF	TGTGCCAGCAGCTTAGGACAGGGCCAGCGAAGCTTT
TRBJ1-2	TRBV5-8	TRBD1	16	-	CASSLTWTGGLSGYTF	TGTGCCAGCAGCTTGACCTGGACAGGTGGACTGAGTGGCTACACCTTC
TRBJ2-7	TRBV28	TRBD1	16	-	CASSPSSAGGLYEQYF	TGTGCCAGCAGTCCATCAAGCGCAGGGGGCCTCTACGAGCAGTACTTC
TRBJ1-1	TRBV30	-	13	few	CAWSKTGYTEAFF	TGTGCCTGGAGTAAAACAGGATACACTGAAGCTTTCTTT
TRBJ1-5	TRBV9	-	14	-	CARTRDLSNQPQHF	TGTGCCAGAACACGGGATCTTAGCAATCAGCCCCAGCATTTT
TRBJ1-2	TRBV5-6	-	12	-	CASSLEVHGYTF	TGTGCCAGCAGCTTGGAGGTTCATGGCTACACCTTC
TRBJ1-4	TRBV10-3	TRBD1	14	-	CAISERGLREKLFF	TGTGCCATCAGTGAGAGGGGGCTTCGGGAAAAACTGTTTTTT
TRBJ2-2	TRBV5-1	-	14	once	CASTWGASTGELFF	TGCGCCAGCACCTGGGGGGCAAGCACCGGGGAGCTGTTTTTT
TRBJ1-2	TRBV28	TRBD1	14	once	CASSLVVGQGPPDF	TGTGCCAGCAGTTTAGTCGTTGGACAGGGACCTCCAGACTTC
TRBJ2-7	TRBV18	TRBD2	14	-	CASSSGLANYEQYF	TGTGCCAGCTCATCGGGACTAGCTAACTACGAGCAGTACTTC
TRBJ2-1	TRBV28	-	15	-	CASSSPGSNYNEQFF	TGTGCCAGCAGTTCCCCCGGGAGTAACTACAATGAGCAGTTCTTC
TRBJ1-2	TRBV2	TRBD1	17	-	CASSEGHAGGTGNGYTF	TGTGCCAGCAGTGAAGGCCACGCAGGGGGAACTGGGAATGGCTACACCTTC
TRBJ2-7	TRBV6-5	TRBD1	15	-	CASSISGQGNIEQYF	TGTGCCAGCAGTATTTCGGGACAGGGAAACATCGAGCAGTACTTC
TRBJ1-5	TRBV6-6	-	11	-	CASSYRGPQHF	TGTGCCAGCAGTTACCGGGGACCCCAGCATTTT
TRBJ1-2	TRBV6-5	-	12	few	CASSSLVGGYTF	TGTGCCAGCAGTTCCCTTGTTGGTGGCTACACCTTC
TRBJ1-2	TRBV29-1	-	12	many	CSVFGTHYGYTF	TGCAGCGTTTTTGGGACGCACTATGGCTACACCTTC
TRBJ2-7	TRBV2	TRBD1	14	-	CASSDRAGGGEQYF	TGTGCCAGCAGTGACAGGGCAGGGGGTGGCGAGCAGTACTTC
TRBJ1-2	TRBV28	TRBD1	14	-	CASSLWQGAYGYTF	TGTGCCAGCAGTTTATGGCAGGGGGCCTATGGCTACACCTTC
TRBJ1-2	TRBV25-1	-	13	-	CASSLDGGTGYTF	TGTGCCAGCAGTCTAGACGGGGGGACTGGCTACACCTTC
TRBJ2-1	TRBV28	-	15	-	CASSPGFTSYNEQFF	TGTGCCAGCAGTCCCGGTTTCACGTCCTACAATGAGCAGTTCTTC
TRBJ2-1	TRBV28	TRBD2	24	-	CASSHLFISQGLAGGGRTYNEQFF	TGTGCCAGCAGCCATCTCTTTATCTCTCAAGGACTAGCGGGAGGGGGAAGGACCTACAATGAGCAGTTCTTC
TRBJ2-5	TRBV18	TRBD2	15	-	CASSPLAGVRETQYF	TGTGCCAGCTCACCCCTAGCGGGAGTAAGGGAGACCCAGTACTTC
TRBJ1-1	TRBV27	TRBD1	15	-	CASSFQTGMNTEAFF	TGTGCCAGCAGTTTCCAGACAGGGATGAACACTGAAGCTTTCTTT
TRBJ2-7	TRBV4-3	TRBD2	18	-	CASSHPRLAGGQYNEQYF	TGCGCCAGCAGCCACCCCCGACTAGCGGGAGGGCAGTATAACGAGCAGTACTTC
TRBJ1-2	TRBV2	-	12	-	CASSDPGHGYTF	TGTGCCAGCAGTGATCCGGGCCATGGCTACACCTTC
TRBJ2-1	TRBV18	-	15	-	CASSPIGGRFNEQFF	TGTGCCAGCTCACCAATCGGGGGGCGGTTCAATGAGCAGTTCTTC
TRBJ1-2	TRBV6-5	-	14	-	CASSYGGWGYGYTF	TGTGCCAGCAGTTACGGGGGCTGGGGCTATGGCTACACCTTC
TRBJ2-7	TRBV6-5	TRBD2	16	-	CASSSGTSGGWYEQYF	TGTGCCAGCAGTTCCGGGACTAGCGGGGGGTGGTACGAGCAGTACTTC
TRBJ2-3	TRBV18	-	16	-	CASSPPSLALSDTQYF	TGTGCCAGCTCACCCCCGAGCTTGGCCCTCTCAGATACGCAGTATTTT
TRBJ2-7	TRBV7-9	-	12	-	CASSFLFYEQYF	TGTGCCAGCAGCTTCCTATTCTACGAGCAGTACTTC
TRBJ1-2	TRBV6-5	-	13	-	CASSYWAGDGYTF	TGTGCCAGCAGTTACTGGGCAGGGGACGGCTACACCTTC
TRBJ1-1	TRBV6-6	-	13	-	CASSYSSNTEAFF	TGTGCCAGCAGTTACTCCTCGAACACTGAAGCTTTCTTT
TRBJ2-7	TRBV28	TRBD2	14	few	CASRLAESSYEQYF	TGTGCCAGCAGACTAGCGGAGAGCTCCTACGAGCAGTACTTC
TRBJ2-1	TRBV7-7	TRBD1	15	many	CASSADRGTYNEQFF	TGTGCCAGCAGCGCCGACAGGGGGACCTACAATGAGCAGTTCTTC
TRBJ2-4	TRBV5-1	-	15	few	CASSLMGEGRNIQYF	TGCGCCAGCAGCTTAATGGGGGAAGGGCGTAATATTCAGTACTTC
TRBJ1-4	TRBV7-3	TRBD1	18	-	CASSIKVGYRGPSEKLFF	TGTGCCAGCAGTATCAAGGTAGGTTACAGGGGGCCTAGTGAAAAACTGTTTTTT
TRBJ1-1	TRBV10-3	-	16	-	CAISETNGVLNTEAFF	TGTGCCATCAGTGAGACAAATGGGGTATTGAACACTGAAGCTTTCTTT
TRBJ2-7	TRBV28	TRBD1	15	-	CASSLPRDRGYEQYF	TGTGCCAGCAGTTTACCGAGGGACAGGGGCTACGAGCAGTACTTC
TRBJ1-1	TRBV10-3	-	14	-	CAISEYRVGAEAFF	TGTGCCATCAGTGAATACAGGGTTGGCGCTGAAGCTTTCTTT
TRBJ1-1	TRBV5-1	-	15	-	CASSLPTDPGEEAFF	TGCGCCAGCAGCCTTCCTACAGATCCAGGTGAAGAAGCTTTCTTT
TRBJ1-5	TRBV30	-	13	-	CAWAKSGHQPQHF	TGTGCCTGGGCCAAAAGCGGGCATCAGCCCCAGCATTTT
TRBJ2-5	TRBV7-2	TRBD2	14	-	CASSLSTSVPTQYF	TGTGCCAGCAGCTTATCTACTAGCGTTCCAACCCAGTACTTC
TRBJ1-2	TRBV5-6	TRBD1	15	-	CASSPGTGGSYGYTF	TGTGCCAGCAGCCCCGGGACAGGAGGATCCTATGGCTACACCTTC
TRBJ2-2	TRBV4-2	-	17	many	CASSQENSRVRPGELFF	TGTGCCAGCAGCCAAGAAAACTCCAGGGTTCGTCCCGGGGAGCTGTTTTTT
TRBJ2-3	TRBV18	-	14	-	CASSPLANTDTQYF	TGTGCCAGCTCACCATTGGCGAACACAGATACGCAGTATTTT
TRBJ1-4	TRBV5-1	-	16	-	CASSFGTTQAHEKLFF	TGCGCCAGCAGCTTCGGCACCACCCAAGCCCATGAAAAACTGTTTTTT
TRBJ2-5	TRBV9	-	13	-	CASSTRVGETQYF	TGTGCCAGCAGCACCAGGGTGGGGGAGACCCAGTACTTC
TRBJ1-1	TRBV7-6	-	14	-	CASSLSAGGTEAFF	TGTGCCAGCAGCTTAAGTGCGGGCGGCACTGAAGCTTTCTTT
TRBJ2-3	TRBV6-1	TRBD2	15	-	CASSGTSGGTDTQYF	TGTGCCAGCAGCGGGACTAGCGGGGGCACAGATACGCAGTATTTT
TRBJ2-7	TRBV7-2	-	13	-	CASSSTGAPATDF	TGTGCCAGCAGCTCCACCGGGGCCCCCGCAACGGACTTC
TRBJ2-1	TRBV4-2	-	14	-	CASSQRDRGDEQFF	TGTGCCAGCAGCCAAAGGGACCGAGGGGATGAGCAGTTCTTC
TRBJ1-5	TRBV10-3	-	13	-	CASIPTINQPQHF	TGTGCCAGCATTCCTACGATCAACCAGCCCCAGCATTTT
TRBJ2-1	TRBV7-7	-	13	-	CASSLDRYNEQFF	TGTGCCAGCAGCCTCGACAGATACAATGAGCAGTTCTTC
TRBJ1-2	TRBV6-6	-	13	few	CASSYSGNYGYTF	TGTGCCAGCAGTTACTCTGGAAACTATGGCTACACCTTC